This TCR beta chain was found in a study of cytomegalovirus exposure and HLA in healthy donors. Note on this clone: Its antigen is not known.

Findings and caveats of the study: In a later analysis, DRB1 alleles had the most associated TCRs; HLA-C alleles the fewest. The study carried out a later analysis of TCR beta sequences. It associated 16,951 of them with specific HLA alleles at a false discovery rate of 0.05. Most of the TCR beta V segments (in an earlier analysis) were productive either about 87% or about 30% of the time.

PCR employed 60 Vbeta and 13 Jbeta primers. Some clones are missing from TCRdb's copy, which holds only in-frame ones; the method was immunoSEQ multiplex PCR. The sample has 140,000 to 150,000 clones; approximately 79% are singletons. The CDR3 is 16 amino acids. V dropped 1 base and J dropped 3; count of bases not matched to a gene: 8. Germline loops: CDR1 GTSNPN, CDR2 SVGIG (reference sequence). The sample was PBMCs. The V call is TRBV30, the J call TRBJ2-7; the match to TRBD2 covers 11 bases. This clonotype was obtained from a woman in her twenties or thirties in good health and CMV-seronegative. The chain's CDR3 is CAWSAPRTSGSYEQYF. In nucleotides, the CDR3 is TGTGCCTGGAGTGCCCCCCGCACTAGCGGGAGCTACGAGCAGTACTTC.